These 21 T cell receptor beta chains share one sample of origin, sequenced in a study of blood T cell repertoires in COVID-19. Profiled with immunoSEQ multiplex PCR; TCRdb holds only in-frame clones, not every one. The sample contains more than 90,000 clones, around 82% of which appear only once. Sequencing input: peripheral blood. The receptors stem from a human donor in a cohort sampled during active COVID-19.

The chain joins TRBV6-5 to TRBJ1-2, with TRBD1 identical over 7 bases. With V trimmed by 6 bases and J by 5 bases, 6 bases remained unmatched. Germline-derived CDR1 and CDR2 are MNHEY and SVGAGI. The CDR3 spans 13 residues. The CDR3 spells CASSPDRTYGYTF. CDR3 sequence (DNA): TGTGCCAGCAGCCCGGACAGGACTTATGGCTACACCTTC.

This clone was recorded a few times. The gene calls are TRBV7-2 and TRBJ2-3, with D unclear. Germline-derived CDR1 and CDR2 are SGHTA and FQGNSA. The V gene lost 2 bases and the J gene lost 5 bases, with 8 bases spanning the gap. CDR3 length equals 13 residues. CDR3 sequence (DNA): TGTGCCAGCAGCTTAAGCAGGATAGATACGCAGTATTTT. Its protein is CASSLSRIDTQYF. Drawing the rest from reference TRBV7-2 and TRBJ2-3, the complete variable domain is GAGVSQSPSNKVTEKGKDVELRCDPISGHTALYWYRQSLGQGLEFLIYFQGNSAPDKSGLPSDRFSAERTGGSVSTLTIQRTQQEDSAVYLCASSLSRIDTQYFGPGTRLTVL.

The chain couples TRBV5-1 to TRBJ2-5; D is uncertain. Germline-derived CDR1 and CDR2 are SGHRS and YFSETQ. This CDR3 contains 14 residues. V was pared by 0 bases and J by 5 bases, with 11 bases between. In DNA, the CDR3 is TGCGCCAGCAGCTTGGCCCCGGGTTGGGAGACCCAGTACTTC. It translates to CASSLAPGWETQYF.

The J gene is TRBJ2-7, the V gene TRBV6-4, with D possibly being TRBD1 (6 bases). The CDR3 contains 13 residues. Germline V CDR1 and CDR2: MRHNA, SNTAGT. V was shortened by 3 bases and J by 4 bases, with 10 bases between the two germline ends. CDR3 loop: CASSDSQGYEQYF. The CDR3 DNA reads TGTGCCAGCAGTGATTCTCAGGGGTACGAGCAGTACTTC.

The rearrangement links TRBV6-2 or TRBV6-3 to TRBJ1-1; 10 bases fit TRBD1. This CDR3 spans 15 amino acids. Trimming at V came to 5 bases and at J to 0 bases, leaving 3 bases not matched to a gene. The germline CDR1 and CDR2 sequences are MNHEY and SVGEGT. The CDR3 coding sequence is TGTGCCAGCAGTGGGACAGGGGACATGAACACTGAAGCTTTCTTT. The encoded protein is CASSGTGDMNTEAFF.

V is TRBV18 and J is TRBJ1-6, with D maybe TRBD1 (6 bases). Germline assignment: CDR1 KGHSH and CDR2 LQKENI. CDR3 length: 14 residues. V was clipped by 6 bases and J by 7 bases, with 13 bases between them. The CDR3 nucleotides read TGTGCCAGCTCCCCCGGGCAGGGGAATTCACCCCTCCACTTT. It yields the protein CASSPGQGNSPLHF.

This chain uses TRBV7-9 with TRBJ2-3; D may be TRBD2 (5 bases). Trimming stripped 5 bases from V and 8 bases from J, with 11 bases between. This CDR3 contains 12 residues. Germline V gives CDR1 SEHNR, CDR2 FQNEAQ (reference sequence). The CDR3 here is CASSLSGATQYF. CDR3 DNA: TGTGCCAGCAGCCTCAGCGGAGCTACGCAGTATTTT.

This chain uses TRBV6-5 with TRBJ2-2; 7 bases align to TRBD2. V gave up 0 bases and J gave up 5 bases; unmatched junction bases: 3. This CDR3 spans 15 amino acids. The germline V gene encodes CDR1 MNHEY and CDR2 SVGAGI. The CDR3 nucleotides are TGTGCCAGCAGTTACTCGGGGGGAGGGACCGGGGAGCTGTTTTTT. As protein: CASSYSGGGTGELFF.

In its sample, this clone was seen once. The chain combines TRBV5-1 with TRBJ2-1; 11 bases are a match to TRBD2. V shed 4 bases, J shed 5 bases, and the junction held 5 bases outside the gene matches. The CDR3 loop spans 15 amino acids. The germline V gene has CDR1 SGHRS and CDR2 YFSETQ. Here the CDR3 reads CASSPGTSGDNEQFF. In DNA form, the CDR3 reads TGCGCCAGCAGCCCCGGGACTAGCGGAGACAATGAGCAGTTCTTC.

The chain employs TRBV28 and TRBJ1-1; D is ambiguous. This CDR3 spans 13 amino acids. Trimming removed 8 bases from V and 4 bases from J, with 14 bases in between. Germline lookup yields CDR1 MDHEN and CDR2 SYDVKM. The CDR3 spells CASLLTMGTEAFF. CDR3 coding DNA: TGTGCCAGCCTCTTAACTATGGGCACTGAAGCTTTCTTT. Variable domain in full (rest from reference TRBV28 and TRBJ1-1): DVKVTQSSRYLVKRTGEKVFLECVQDMDHENMFWYRQDPGLGLRLIYFSYDVKMKEKGDIPEGYSVSREKKERFSLILESASTNQTSMYLCASLLTMGTEAFFGQGTRLTVV.

The chain couples TRBV11-2 to TRBJ2-7, with a weak D call TRBD2 (5 bases). V lost 0 bases, J lost 3 bases, and 12 bases lay in between. The CDR3 contains 15 residues. CDR1 and CDR2 (germline): SGHAT, FQNNGV. DNA for the CDR3: TGTGCCAGCAGCTTAGATCGGCCGGCGGGCTACGAGCAGTACTTC. It encodes CASSLDRPAGYEQYF.

J is TRBJ2-1 and V is TRBV5-4; D is possibly TRBD2 (6 bases). CDR1 SGHNT and CDR2 YYREEE come from the germline V gene (reference sequence). The CDR3 totals 14 residues. Trimming pared 0 bases from V and 8 bases from J, leaving 12 bases between. CDR3 in amino acids: CASSLGASVDEQFF. The CDR3 DNA is TGTGCCAGCAGCTTGGGGGCTAGCGTAGATGAGCAGTTCTTC. The complete variable domain, with remaining parts taken from reference TRBV5-4 and TRBJ2-1, reads ETGVTQSPTHLIKTRGQQVTLRCSSQSGHNTVSWYQQALGQGPQFIFQYYREEENGRGNFPPRFSGLQFPNYSSELNVNALELDDSALYLCASSLGASVDEQFFGPGTRLTVL.

The rearrangement links TRBV6-2 or TRBV6-3 to TRBJ2-3, with TRBD2 as a possible D gene (6 bases). The CDR3 has 15 residues. Germline V gene sequence: CDR1 MNHEY, CDR2 SVGEGT. V gave up 1 base and J gave up 0 bases, with 8 bases separating them. CDR3 loop: CASSYYAGSTDTQYF. The CDR3 bases are TGTGCCAGCAGTTACTACGCGGGGAGCACAGATACGCAGTATTTT.

The chain has TRBV9 and TRBJ1-1, with D tentatively TRBD1 (5 bases). V was pared by 4 bases and J by 2 bases, with 12 bases between. CDR1 is SGDLS and CDR2 is YYNGEE in the germline V gene. The CDR3 has 14 amino acids. The CDR3 bases are TGTGCCAGCAGCCCGTCGACAGATAACACTGAAGCTTTCTTT. It is translated as CASSPSTDNTEAFF.

The rearrangement joins TRBV5-6 to TRBJ2-1; D is possibly TRBD1 (6 bases). Trimming shortened V by 3 bases and J by 5 bases, and 6 bases separated the two germline ends. This CDR3 comprises 12 residues. Germline V lookup: CDR1 SGHDT, CDR2 YYEEEE. CDR3 amino acids: CASSSGDNEQFF. The CDR3 bases are TGTGCCAGCAGCTCAGGGGACAATGAGCAGTTCTTC.

The chain has TRBV6-6 and TRBJ1-2, with D unresolved. The CDR3 totals 16 residues. Germline-derived CDR1 and CDR2 are MNHNY and SVGAGI (reference sequence). V dropped 6 bases and J dropped 0 bases, with 17 bases sitting between them. The CDR3 sequence: CASSPLPTSSNYGYTF. CDR3 bases: TGTGCCAGCAGCCCCCTCCCCACCAGTTCTAACTATGGCTACACCTTC.

The rearrangement uses TRBV19 and TRBJ1-1, with TRBD1 as a possible D gene (6 bases). Trimming pared 1 base from V and 3 bases from J, leaving 15 bases between. Germline V lookup: CDR1 LNHDA, CDR2 SQIVND (reference sequence). The CDR3 is 16 amino acids. CDR3 DNA: TGTGCCAGTAGTATAGGGGGGCGAGAGACTTACACTGAAGCTTTCTTT. Protein sequence: CASSIGGRETYTEAFF.

This clone showed up many times. The chain combines TRBV19 with TRBJ2-7; TRBD1 agrees at 8 bases. Germline trimming cut 5 bases from V and 0 bases from J; bases unmatched to any gene: 12. Germline V gives CDR1 LNHDA, CDR2 SQIVND (reference sequence). CDR3 length equals 17 residues. The CDR3 loop is CASSPNGRTGSSYEQYF. CDR3 nucleotides: TGTGCCAGTAGTCCCAACGGCCGGACAGGGTCCTCCTACGAGCAGTACTTC.

This clone was seen only once. The rearrangement links TRBV5-5 to TRBJ2-7; 8 bases align to TRBD2. Germline values: CDR1 SGHKS, CDR2 YYEKEE (reference sequence). This CDR3 is 16 amino acids long. V was pared by 0 bases and J by 0 bases, with 5 bases of the junction left unmatched. DNA for the CDR3: TGTGCCAGCAGCTTGGCCGACGGGAGGGTCTCCTACGAGCAGTACTTC. Translated: CASSLADGRVSYEQYF.

V usage is TRBV30 and J usage is TRBJ1-2, with 8 bases lining up with TRBD1. J lost 4 bases, V lost 0 bases, and 1 base had no gene match. CDR1 is GTSNPN, CDR2 SVGIG, per germline (reference sequence). The CDR3 spans 13 residues. The CDR3 sequence is CAWSVQGGYGYTF. The CDR3 nucleotides are TGTGCCTGGAGTGTACAGGGGGGCTATGGCTACACCTTC.

The chain recombines TRBV10-1 with TRBJ2-3, with D possibly being TRBD1 (6 bases). From germline, CDR1 is WNHNN and CDR2 SYGVQD (reference sequence). The CDR3 has 12 amino acids. V dropped 6 bases and J dropped 5 bases, with 9 bases sitting between them. This chain's CDR3 is CASSKGGDTQYF. The DNA of the CDR3 is TGCGCCAGCAGCAAAGGGGGAGATACGCAGTATTTT.